The clone carrying this T cell receptor beta chain was picked up many times. Its specificity is unknown. These data belong to a study of T cells in Graves' hyperthyroidism and ophthalmopathy. The study, taken as a whole, reports: Appearing also in blood were most of the thyroid clonotypes expanded above 0.001.

Regions amplified from RNA transcripts were the TCR beta CDR3 regions. Researchers ran a first-round RT-PCR on the TCR CDR3 using the HTBI primer set. TCRdb processed the multiplex PCR reads anew with MiXCR; each CDR3 protein has one entry. The table lists 300,000 to 350,000 distinct CDR3 sequences, roughly 18% of them singletons. This CDR3 spans 16 amino acids. Per the germline V gene, CDR1 is SGHAT and CDR2 is FQDESV (reference sequence). The germline V and J ends were trimmed by 4 bases and 2 bases, with 18 bases remaining between them. What was sequenced was blood. This receptor was identified in a woman aged 40 to 50 with Graves' ophthalmopathy. The chain joins TRBV11-1 to TRBJ2-7, with D possibly being TRBD2 (6 bases). The CDR3 loop reads CASSSGRGVGTYEQYF. CDR3 sequence (DNA): TGTGCCAGCAGCTCCGGGCGGGGAGTTGGGACCTACGAGCAGTACTTC.